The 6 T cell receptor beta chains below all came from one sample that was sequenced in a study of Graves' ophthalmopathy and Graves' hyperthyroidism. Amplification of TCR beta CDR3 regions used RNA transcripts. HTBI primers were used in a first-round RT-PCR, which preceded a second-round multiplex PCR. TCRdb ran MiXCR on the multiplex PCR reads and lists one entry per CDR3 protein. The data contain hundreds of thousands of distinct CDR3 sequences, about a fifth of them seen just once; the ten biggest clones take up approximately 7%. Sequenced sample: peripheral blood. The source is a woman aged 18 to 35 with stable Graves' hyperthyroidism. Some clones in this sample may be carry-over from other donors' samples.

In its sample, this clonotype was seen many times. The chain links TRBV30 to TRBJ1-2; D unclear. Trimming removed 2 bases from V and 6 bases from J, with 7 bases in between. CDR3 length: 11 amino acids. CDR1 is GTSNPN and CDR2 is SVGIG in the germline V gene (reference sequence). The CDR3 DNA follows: TGTGCCTGGAGTATCACTGATGGCTACACCTTC. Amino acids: CAWSITDGYTF.

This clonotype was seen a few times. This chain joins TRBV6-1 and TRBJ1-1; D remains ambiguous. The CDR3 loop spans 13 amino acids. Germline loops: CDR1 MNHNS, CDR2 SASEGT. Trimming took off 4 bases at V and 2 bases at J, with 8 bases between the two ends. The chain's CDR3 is CASSVEDNTEAFF. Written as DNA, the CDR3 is TGTGCCAGCAGTGTGGAGGATAACACTGAAGCTTTCTTT.

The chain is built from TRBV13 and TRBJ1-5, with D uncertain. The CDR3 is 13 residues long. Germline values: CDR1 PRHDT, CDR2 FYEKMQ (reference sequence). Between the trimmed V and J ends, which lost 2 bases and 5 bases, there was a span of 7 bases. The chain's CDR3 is CASSLSPDQPQHF. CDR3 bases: TGTGCCAGCAGCTTAAGTCCAGATCAGCCCCAGCATTTT.

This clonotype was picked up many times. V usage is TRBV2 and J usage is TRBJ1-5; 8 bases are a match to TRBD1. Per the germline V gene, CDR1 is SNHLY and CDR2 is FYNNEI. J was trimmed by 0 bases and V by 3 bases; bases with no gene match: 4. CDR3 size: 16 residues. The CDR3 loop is CASSDPDRDSNQPQHF. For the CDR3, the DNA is TGTGCCAGCAGTGATCCGGACAGGGATAGCAATCAGCCCCAGCATTTT.

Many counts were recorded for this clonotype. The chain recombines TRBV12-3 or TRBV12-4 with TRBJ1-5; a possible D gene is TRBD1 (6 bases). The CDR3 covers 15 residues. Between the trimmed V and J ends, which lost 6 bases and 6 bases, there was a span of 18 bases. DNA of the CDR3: TGTGCCAGCAGCCCGACAAGGGGGATAAGTCAGCCCCAGCATTTT. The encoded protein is CASSPTRGISQPQHF.

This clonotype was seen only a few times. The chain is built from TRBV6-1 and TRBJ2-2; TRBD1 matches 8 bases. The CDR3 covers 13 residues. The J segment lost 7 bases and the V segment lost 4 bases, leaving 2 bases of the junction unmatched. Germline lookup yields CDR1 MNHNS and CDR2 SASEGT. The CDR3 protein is CASSGTGLGELFF. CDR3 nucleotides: TGTGCCAGCAGTGGGACAGGGCTCGGGGAGCTGTTTTTT.